This T cell receptor (beta chain) originates from a study of cytomegalovirus exposure and HLA in healthy donors. Points from the study as a whole: Cytomegalovirus association was listed for roughly 160 TCR beta chains.

This clone has a handful of counts. Its antigen is currently unknown. Sequencing was performed with immunoSEQ multiplex PCR; in TCRdb, only in-frame clones are kept and a portion is missing. The repertoire consists of about 280,000 clones, with approximately 90% occurring once and the leading ten covering approximately 0.95%. Looked up from germline, CDR1 is KGHSH and CDR2 is LQKENI. Unmatched junction bases numbered 2, after V lost 1 base and J lost 6 bases. The CDR3 extends over 14 amino acids. The receptor was derived from a young woman in good health and CMV-seronegative. This chain links TRBV18 with TRBJ2-1; 8 bases map to TRBD1. The material sequenced was PBMCs. Here the CDR3 reads CASSPLQGVNEQFF. The CDR3 DNA reads TGTGCCAGCTCACCACTACAGGGGGTCAATGAGCAGTTCTTC.